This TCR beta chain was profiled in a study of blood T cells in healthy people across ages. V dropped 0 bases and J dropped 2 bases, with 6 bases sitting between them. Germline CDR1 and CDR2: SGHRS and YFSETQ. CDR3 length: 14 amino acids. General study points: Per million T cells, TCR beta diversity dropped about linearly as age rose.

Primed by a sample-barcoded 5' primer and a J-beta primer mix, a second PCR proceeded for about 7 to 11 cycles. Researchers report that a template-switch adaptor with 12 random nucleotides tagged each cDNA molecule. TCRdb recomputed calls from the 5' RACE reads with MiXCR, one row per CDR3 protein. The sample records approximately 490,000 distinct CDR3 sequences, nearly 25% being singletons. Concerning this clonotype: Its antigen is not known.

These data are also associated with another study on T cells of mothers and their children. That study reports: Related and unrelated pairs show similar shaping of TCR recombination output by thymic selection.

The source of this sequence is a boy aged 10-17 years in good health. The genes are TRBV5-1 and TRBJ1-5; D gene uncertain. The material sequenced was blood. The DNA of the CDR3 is TGCGCCAGCAGCTTGGACATGGGCAATCAGCCCCAGCATTTT. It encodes CASSLDMGNQPQHF.